This entry lists 31 T cell receptor beta chains sequenced from one sample in a study of cytomegalovirus exposure and HLA in healthy donors (dated by TCRdb to 2017 to 2019). The receptor library was made with the immunoSEQ multiplex PCR assay. A mixture of 60 forward primers for TCR Vbeta segments and 13 reverse primers for TCR Jbeta segments was used in the multiplex PCR. This is the immuneACCESS table as TCRdb keeps it, with only in-frame sequences that have V and J called. A part of the clones is gone; compared with another copy, unresolved V genes explain less than half, and the rest is unexplained. Within this sample are around 180,000 clones, with roughly 85% of them counted one time only. The top ten clonotypes cover 0.65% to 0.75% of the sample. The sequenced material came from PBMCs. These receptors all stem from a woman aged 40 to 55 in good health and CMV-seronegative.

This CDR3 reads CASSLSTGTVEKLFF. The CDR3 DNA sequence: TGCGCCAGCAGCCTATCGACCGGGACAGTCGAAAAACTGTTTTTT. The genes are TRBV5-1 and TRBJ1-4, with 7 bases fitting TRBD1. The CDR3 sequence is 15 residues long. Germline CDR1 is SGHRS and CDR2 is YFSETQ. J gave up 8 bases and V 4 bases, and 11 bases lay outside the gene matches. Full variable domain (outside the CDR3, taken from reference TRBV5-1 and TRBJ1-4): KAGVTQTPRYLIKTRGQQVTLSCSPISGHRSVSWYQQTPGQGLQFLFEYFSETQRNKGNFPGRFSGRQFSNSRSEMNVSTLELGDSALYLCASSLSTGTVEKLFFGSGTQLSVL.

This chain joins TRBV11-2 and TRBJ1-1; TRBD1 matches 9 bases. The CDR3 extends over 16 amino acids. V lost 5 bases, J lost 5 bases, and 12 bases stayed unmatched. Germline assignment: CDR1 SGHAT and CDR2 FQNNGV. The CDR3 protein is CASSDSLGQGWTEAFF. The DNA of the CDR3 is TGTGCCAGCAGCGATTCCCTGGGACAGGGATGGACTGAAGCTTTCTTT. Full variable domain (remainder filled in from reference TRBV11-2 and TRBJ1-1): EAGVAQSPRYKIIEKRQSVAFWCNPISGHATLYWYQQILGQGPKLLIQFQNNGVVDDSQLPKDRFSAERLKGVDSTLKIQPAKLEDSAVYLCASSDSLGQGWTEAFFGQGTRLTVV.

V is TRBV6-6 and J is TRBJ2-3; 7 bases agree with TRBD2. Germline V lookup: CDR1 MNHNY, CDR2 SVGAGI (reference sequence). CDR3 length equals 14 residues. V shed 4 bases and J 5 bases; nucleotides not matched to a gene: 6. CDR3 amino acids: CASSSGGTKDTQYF. CDR3 coding DNA: TGTGCCAGCAGTTCGGGGGGAACGAAAGATACGCAGTATTTT.

The chain links TRBV7-9 to TRBJ1-1, with D tentatively TRBD1 (5 bases). This CDR3 is 14 amino acids long. The germline V and J ends were trimmed by 6 bases and 2 bases, with 13 bases remaining between them. From germline, CDR1 is SEHNR and CDR2 FQNEAQ (reference sequence). CDR3 in amino acids: CASSRAGFNTEAFF. For the CDR3, the DNA is TGTGCCAGCAGTAGAGCAGGGTTCAACACTGAAGCTTTCTTT.

This clone was recorded only once. Sequence at one end of the junction differs from germline and may be a read error. The V call is TRBV15, the J call TRBJ2-5, with a weak D call TRBD2 (7 bases). Gene TRBJ2-7 matches the end of the DNA better, so the J call may be wrong. There are 18 residues in the CDR3. Germline CDR1 LNHNV, CDR2 YYDKDF (reference sequence). CDR3 in amino acids: CATSRDPSGGHNIYEQYF. As DNA, the CDR3 is TGTGCCACCAGCCGAGACCCCTCGGGGGGCCACAACATCTACGAGCAGTACTTC.

This clone is a singleton in its sample. The chain couples TRBV28 to TRBJ1-2, with TRBD1 matching over 7 bases. The CDR3 runs 15 residues. The ends lost 5 bases at V and 8 bases at J; junction bases unmatched: 14. Germline CDR1 reads MDHEN; CDR2 reads SYDVKM. The CDR3 DNA sequence: TGTGCCAGCAGTCCCACAGGGGCCGGTTCTAAGGGCTACACCTTC. As protein: CASSPTGAGSKGYTF.

The chain links TRBV9 to TRBJ1-1; TRBD1 matches at 7 bases. This CDR3 is built from 17 residues. Germline V gene sequence: CDR1 SGDLS, CDR2 YYNGEE. The trim removed 0 bases at V and 3 bases at J, leaving 11 bases unmatched. The DNA of the CDR3 is TGTGCCAGCAGCGTAGCCCCACAACAGGGGAAGGACACTGAAGCTTTCTTT. Its protein is CASSVAPQQGKDTEAFF. Supplemented by reference TRBV9 and TRBJ1-1, the full variable domain reads DSGVTQTPKHLITATGQRVTLRCSPRSGDLSVYWYQQSLDQGLQFLIQYYNGEERAKGNILERFSAQQFPDLHSELNLSSLELGDSALYFCASSVAPQQGKDTEAFFGQGTRLTVV.

V and J are TRBV7-3 and TRBJ2-5; a weak D match, TRBD1 (6 bases). In germline, CDR1 is SGHTA, CDR2 FQGTGA. Trimming removed 2 bases from V and 3 bases from J, with 13 bases in between. This CDR3 is built from 15 residues. The DNA of the CDR3 is TGTGCCAGCAGCTTACATGGACAGACAAAAGAGACCCAGTACTTC. Its translation: CASSLHGQTKETQYF.

This chain links TRBV7-9 with TRBJ2-5; 11 positions agree with TRBD1. The V and J ends lost 5 bases and 9 bases, in that order; junction bases with no gene match: 8. Germline CDR1 is SEHNR and CDR2 is FQNEAQ (reference sequence). The CDR3 spans 14 residues. CDR3 protein: CASSLPGTGGPQYF. The CDR3 nucleotides read TGTGCCAGCAGCCTCCCCGGGACAGGGGGTCCCCAGTACTTC.

On this clone itself: The junction departs from germline at one end; a sequencing error may be responsible. J is TRBJ2-1 and V is TRBV4-1, with 9 bases aligning to TRBD1. Per the germline V gene, CDR1 is MGHRA and CDR2 is YSYEKL. The CDR3 sequence is 16 residues long. CDR3 amino acids: CASSRTGTGLYNERFF. CDR3 DNA: TGCGCCAGCAGCCGTACTGGGACAGGGCTATACAATGAGCGGTTCTTC.

This clone was observed a handful of times. This chain links TRBV5-4 with TRBJ1-6; possible D gene TRBD1, 6 bases. The CDR3 runs to 16 residues. CDR1 is SGHNT, CDR2 YYREEE, per germline (reference sequence). V was pared by 4 bases and J by 0 bases, with 11 bases between. This chain's CDR3 is CASSLDRSSYNSPLHF. Written as DNA, the CDR3 is TGTGCCAGCAGCCTAGACAGGAGCTCCTATAATTCACCCCTCCACTTT.

This chain links TRBV5-1 with TRBJ2-7, with 9 nucleotides matching TRBD1. Germline V gives CDR1 SGHRS, CDR2 YFSETQ. The V and J ends lost 2 bases and 6 bases, in that order; junction bases with no gene match: 6. The CDR3 spans 14 residues. The CDR3, as DNA: TGCGCCAGCAGCTTTAGAACAGGGGGCAGCGAGCAGTACTTC. It encodes CASSFRTGGSEQYF.

The gene calls are TRBV7-3 and TRBJ2-1, with 9 bases that match TRBD2. This CDR3 is 17 amino acids long. In germline, CDR1 is SGHTA, CDR2 FQGTGA. The ends lost 6 bases at V and 6 bases at J; junction bases unmatched: 15. Here the CDR3 reads CASSLGWSGRPGNEQFF. In DNA, the CDR3 is TGTGCCAGCAGTTTAGGGTGGAGCGGGAGGCCCGGCAATGAGCAGTTCTTC. The variable domain in full, completed from reference TRBV7-3 and TRBJ2-1, reads GAGVSQTPSNKVTEKGKYVELRCDPISGHTALYWYRQSLGQGPEFLIYFQGTGAADDSGLPNDRFFAVRPEGSVSTLKIQRTERGDSAVYLCASSLGWSGRPGNEQFFGPGTRLTVL.

The J gene is TRBJ2-1, the V gene TRBV13, with D unresolved. Germline-derived CDR1 and CDR2 are PRHDT and FYEKMQ (reference sequence). The CDR3 totals 14 residues. V lost 2 bases and J 5 bases, leaving 10 bases between the germline ends. Here the CDR3 DNA reads TGTGCCAGCAGCTTATTCCGCAGAAACAATGAGCAGTTCTTC. Its translation: CASSLFRRNNEQFF.

The chain joins TRBV18 to TRBJ2-6; a possible D gene is TRBD2 (5 bases). V was pared by 4 bases and J by 4 bases, with 14 bases between. CDR3 length equals 16 residues. The germline V gene has CDR1 KGHSH and CDR2 LQKENI. DNA for the CDR3: TGTGCCAGCTCACAAGACCGGGGATTGGGGGCCAACGTCCTGACTTTC. Translated, it gives CASSQDRGLGANVLTF.

This clone was counted once. V is TRBV10-2 and J is TRBJ2-7; 10 bases are a match to TRBD1. With 0 bases clipped from V and 2 bases from J, the junction kept 16 bases outside the gene matches. Germline CDR1 and CDR2: WSHSY and SAAADI. The CDR3 totals 20 residues. The CDR3: CASSESSPTGGTTTTYEQYF. CDR3 DNA: TGCGCCAGCAGTGAGTCTTCGCCGACAGGGGGCACCACCACAACCTACGAGCAGTACTTC.

V and J are TRBV19 and TRBJ1-5; 7 bases are a match to TRBD1. From germline, CDR1 is LNHDA and CDR2 SQIVND (reference sequence). J lost 0 bases, V lost 9 bases, and 5 bases had no gene match. The CDR3 contains 14 residues. The CDR3 region has the DNA TGTGCCAGCAAAACAGGGGCTAGCAATCAGCCCCAGCATTTT. It codes for CASKTGASNQPQHF.

The chain combines TRBV30 with TRBJ1-1, with D uncertain. Looked up from germline, CDR1 is GTSNPN and CDR2 is SVGIG (reference sequence). CDR3 length: 12 amino acids. Trimming took off 3 bases at V and 2 bases at J, with 7 bases between the two ends. The CDR3: CAWRSGNTEAFF. DNA of the CDR3: TGTGCCTGGAGGTCAGGAAACACTGAAGCTTTCTTT.

V is TRBV27 and J is TRBJ1-4; TRBD1 aligns across 10 bases. With 5 bases clipped from V and 7 bases from J, the junction kept 13 bases outside the gene matches. Germline V gives CDR1 MNHEY, CDR2 SMNVEV (reference sequence). The CDR3 length is 17 residues. For the CDR3, the DNA is TGTGCCAGCAGTCAGCTGACCGGGACAGGGGAGGGTGAAAAACTGTTTTTT. This sequence encodes CASSQLTGTGEGEKLFF.

The J gene is TRBJ2-6, the V gene TRBV6-5; perhaps TRBD2 as D (5 bases). In germline, CDR1 is MNHEY, CDR2 SVGAGI. The ends were cut back, 0 bases at V and 2 bases at J, with 8 bases in the middle. The CDR3 runs to 16 residues. Written as DNA, the CDR3 is TGTGCCAGCAGTTACTCTTTCGGGGCTGGGGCCAACGTCCTGACTTTC. Protein product: CASSYSFGAGANVLTF.

The chain recombines TRBV11-2 with TRBJ2-7; 9 nucleotides agree with TRBD1. The CDR3 length is 16 residues. The germline V gene has CDR1 SGHAT and CDR2 FQNNGV. Losses at the gene ends were 8 bases for V and 2 bases for J; bases not matched to a gene: 13. This CDR3 is CASVKWGQGKPYEQYF. CDR3 bases: TGTGCCAGCGTAAAGTGGGGACAGGGAAAACCCTACGAGCAGTACTTC.

This chain connects TRBV19 to TRBJ2-1, with D perhaps matching TRBD2 (6 bases). This CDR3 comprises 13 residues. V was shortened by 6 bases and J by 7 bases, with 13 bases between the two germline ends. Looked up from germline, CDR1 is LNHDA and CDR2 is SQIVND (reference sequence). CDR3 DNA: TGTGCCAGTAGGGCGCCGGGGGAGAATGAGCAGTTCTTC. This codes for CASRAPGENEQFF. Complete variable domain (other parts from reference TRBV19 and TRBJ2-1): DGGITQSPKYLFRKEGQNVTLSCEQNLNHDAMYWYRQDPGQGLRLIYYSQIVNDFQKGDIAEGYSVSREKKESFPLTVTSAQKNPTAFYLCASRAPGENEQFFGPGTRLTVL.

In its sample, this clone was seen a few times. The V and J genes are TRBV7-9 and TRBJ1-4; 8 nucleotides line up with TRBD1. Unmatched junction bases numbered 13, after V lost 1 base and J lost 12 bases. Germline values: CDR1 SEHNR, CDR2 FQNEAQ (reference sequence). CDR3 length: 16 amino acids. CDR3 nucleotide sequence: TGTGCCAGCAGCTTAGTTCAGGACAGGGATGCGGAGGAACTGTTTTTT. The encoded protein is CASSLVQDRDAEELFF. The full variable domain, its missing parts supplied by reference TRBV7-9 and TRBJ1-4, is DTGVSQNPRHKITKRGQNVTFRCDPISEHNRLYWYRQTLGQGPEFLTYFQNEAQLEKSRLLSDRFSAERPKGSFSTLEIQRTEQGDSAMYLCASSLVQDRDAEELFFGSGTQLSVL.

The chain has TRBV14 and TRBJ2-1; TRBD2 matches 9 bases. Germline CDR1 reads SGHDN; CDR2 reads FVKESK. This CDR3 contains 13 residues. With V trimmed by 0 bases and J by 15 bases, 6 bases remained unmatched. CDR3 residues: CASSQDIASGTFF. The CDR3 DNA reads as TGTGCCAGCAGCCAAGATATAGCTAGCGGGACGTTCTTC. Variable domain in full (rest from reference TRBV14 and TRBJ2-1): EAGVTQFPSHSVIEKGQTVTLRCDPISGHDNLYWYRRVMGKEIKFLLHFVKESKQDESGMPNNRFLAERTGGTYSTLKVQPAELEDSGVYFCASSQDIASGTFFGPGTRLTVL.

V is TRBV7-8 and J is TRBJ1-2, with 9 bases aligning to TRBD1. Trimming removed 5 bases from V and 7 bases from J; junction bases left unmatched: 14. Germline CDR1 and CDR2: SGHVS and FQNEAQ. The CDR3 extends over 16 amino acids. The CDR3 region has the DNA TGTGCCAGCAGCAGTCGGACAGGGGAGGGAAGTGGTGGCTACACCTTC. As protein: CASSSRTGEGSGGYTF.

The rearrangement links TRBV25-1 to TRBJ2-5, with a possible D match to TRBD2 (5 bases). CDR3 length equals 14 residues. Per the germline V gene, CDR1 is MGHDK and CDR2 is SYGVNS. Trimming pared 3 bases from V and 1 base from J, leaving 9 bases between. The CDR3 nucleotides read TGTGCCAGCAGTGATAGAGGGATCCAAGAGACCCAGTACTTC. This codes for CASSDRGIQETQYF.

The chain has TRBV5-8 and TRBJ2-5; 16 bases are a match to TRBD2. The V segment lost 4 bases and the J segment 4 bases; nucleotides outside the gene matches: 4. Germline CDR1 and CDR2: SGHTS and YDEGEE. This CDR3 has 16 residues. The CDR3 here is CASSRGLAGGLETQYF. The DNA for the CDR3 is TGTGCCAGCAGCCGGGGACTAGCGGGAGGGCTAGAGACCCAGTACTTC. Full variable domain (outside the CDR3, taken from reference TRBV5-8 and TRBJ2-5): EAGVTQSPTHLIKTRGQQATLRCSPISGHTSVYWYQQALGLGLQFLLWYDEGEERNRGNFPPRFSGRQFPNYSSELNVNALELEDSALYLCASSRGLAGGLETQYFGPGTRLLVL.

This rearrangement joins TRBV15 to TRBJ2-7, with 9 bases that match TRBD2. The germline gives CDR1 LNHNV, CDR2 YYDKDF (reference sequence). V shed 1 base, J shed 0 bases, and the junction held 1 base outside the gene matches. The CDR3 is 15 residues long. The CDR3 region is CATSRGREGSYEQYF. Written as DNA, the CDR3 is TGTGCCACCAGCAGAGGGCGGGAGGGCTCCTACGAGCAGTACTTC.

The rearrangement links TRBV30 to TRBJ1-5; no reliable D call. Germline V gene lookup returns CDR1 GTSNPN and CDR2 SVGIG (reference sequence). Trimming took 0 bases from V and 6 from J, leaving 12 bases between them. CDR3 length equals 14 residues. DNA for the CDR3: TGTGCCTGGAGTGTAGAGGGATTGCGTCAGCCCCAGCATTTT. Its protein product is CAWSVEGLRQPQHF.

This clone was counted only a few times. This sequence joins TRBV9 and TRBJ2-7; D is possibly TRBD2 (6 bases). The CDR3 runs to 14 residues. Germline CDR1 reads SGDLS; CDR2 reads YYNGEE. V dropped 4 bases and J dropped 0 bases, with 11 bases sitting between them. CDR3 sequence (DNA): TGTGCCAGCAGCCCAACCGGGAGCTCCTACGAGCAGTACTTC. Amino acid sequence: CASSPTGSSYEQYF.

This clone has a handful of counts. Other nucleotide sequences in the sample specify the same CDR3. The chain employs TRBV27 and TRBJ2-7, with TRBD2 matching over 7 bases. V lost 0 bases, J lost 9 bases, and 5 bases stayed unmatched. CDR1 is MNHEY, CDR2 SMNVEV, per germline (reference sequence). The CDR3 is 13 residues long. The CDR3 is CASSLSGGVWQYF. CDR3 sequence (DNA): TGTGCCAGCAGTTTATCGGGAGGGGTATGGCAGTACTTC.